The 14 T cell receptor beta chains reported below all come from one sample, sequenced in a study of blood T cell repertoires in COVID-19. This table comes from immunoSEQ multiplex PCR, and its TCRdb copy is limited to in-frame clones, with some not included. Counted here are 200,000 to 300,000 clones, roughly nine tenths occurring once; the ten biggest clones make up around a tenth. The sequencing sample was made of peripheral blood. The receptors shown here come from a man aged 40-49 years who had recovered from COVID-19.

This clone was seen just once. V gene TRBV10-3 combines with J gene TRBJ1-2; no clear D. The CDR3 runs 11 residues. Germline-derived CDR1 and CDR2 are ENHRY and SYGVKD. Trimming stripped 11 bases from V and 0 bases from J, with 7 bases between. CDR3 coding DNA: TGTGCCTTCTCGGCTAACTATGGCTACACCTTC. Translation: CAFSANYGYTF.

This clone was found a few times. This chain connects TRBV4-2 to TRBJ1-2, with D hard to call. This CDR3 contains 13 residues. In germline, CDR1 is LGHNA, CDR2 YNFKEQ. Trimming took 1 base from V and 2 from J, leaving 5 bases between them. Written as DNA, the CDR3 is TGTGCCAGCAGCCAAGTACGGAACTATGGCTACACCTTC. Encoded protein: CASSQVRNYGYTF.

V gene TRBV5-1 combines with J gene TRBJ2-3; D is perhaps TRBD1 (6 bases). Germline assignment: CDR1 SGHRS and CDR2 YFSETQ. This CDR3 contains 16 residues. V lost 0 bases and J lost 2, with 13 bases in between. The DNA of the CDR3 is TGCGCCAGCAGCTTGGGACTCCAGGGGCCCACAGATACGCAGTATTTT. Its translation is CASSLGLQGPTDTQYF.

The V call is TRBV9, the J call TRBJ2-3; 11 bases map to TRBD2. Germline V gene lookup returns CDR1 SGDLS and CDR2 YYNGEE. The CDR3 has 16 amino acids. J was trimmed by 2 bases and V by 6 bases; bases with no gene match: 8. The CDR3, as DNA: TGTGCCAGCAACGACGGGACTAGCGGTCCCACAGATACGCAGTATTTT. Its protein product is CASNDGTSGPTDTQYF.

The V call is TRBV21-1, the J call TRBJ2-1; the D call of TRBD1 is as the table states it, not checked on the DNA. TRBV21-1 is marked as a pseudogene. The CDR3 loop spans 19 amino acids. CDR3 residues: CASSNSGRLQGMSYNEQFF. In DNA form, the CDR3 reads TGTGCCAGCAGCAATTCGGGCCGACTACAGGGGATGTCCTACAATGAGCAGTTCTTC.

This chain joins TRBV4-1 and TRBJ2-1, with 8 bases identical to TRBD1. The CDR3 has 17 residues. CDR1 is MGHRA and CDR2 is YSYEKL in the germline V gene. J was trimmed by 2 bases and V by 3 bases; bases with no gene match: 9. CDR3 nucleotides: TGCGCCAGCAGCCACGTTACCGGGACAGGTGCCTACAATGAGCAGTTCTTC. Its translation: CASSHVTGTGAYNEQFF.

In nucleotides, the CDR3 is TGTGCCAGTAGACCACTGGGACAGGGGAGCGATCAGCCCCAGCATTTT. This gives the protein CASRPLGQGSDQPQHF. V gene TRBV19 combines with J gene TRBJ1-5; 10 positions agree with TRBD1. The CDR3 covers 16 residues. The J segment lost 5 bases and the V segment lost 6 bases, leaving 10 bases of the junction unmatched. Looked up from germline, CDR1 is LNHDA and CDR2 is SQIVND (reference sequence). Looking up the rest from reference TRBV19 and TRBJ1-5 gives the full variable domain: DGGITQSPKYLFRKEGQNVTLSCEQNLNHDAMYWYRQDPGQGLRLIYYSQIVNDFQKGDIAEGYSVSREKKESFPLTVTSAQKNPTAFYLCASRPLGQGSDQPQHFGDGTRLSIL.

This rearrangement joins TRBV18 to TRBJ1-1; maybe TRBD1 (5 bases). Trimming took 0 bases from V and 4 from J, leaving 15 bases between them. The CDR3 spans 16 residues. The germline CDR1 and CDR2 sequences are KGHSH and LQKENI. Here the CDR3 reads CASSPPSSRGPTEAFF. In DNA form, the CDR3 reads TGTGCCAGCTCACCACCCTCGTCTAGGGGTCCCACTGAAGCTTTCTTT.

V and J are TRBV21-1 and TRBJ2-7; the table calls TRBD1, which could not be checked here. TRBV21-1 is deemed a pseudogene. The length of the CDR3 is 14 residues. CDR3 nucleotide sequence: TGTGCCAGCAGCCCTCGATACAGGGTCTACGAGCAGTACTTC. This gives the protein CASSPRYRVYEQYF.

This sequence joins TRBV7-2 and TRBJ1-1; 10 bases map to TRBD1. CDR3 length: 15 residues. Trimming at V came to 6 bases and at J to 5 bases, leaving 9 bases not matched to a gene. Germline V gene lookup returns CDR1 SGHTA and CDR2 FQGNSA. The chain's CDR3 is CASRPRQGASTEAFF. The CDR3 nucleotides read TGTGCCAGCAGGCCTCGACAGGGGGCGAGTACTGAAGCTTTCTTT.

The chain couples TRBV19 to TRBJ1-5; D is ambiguous. The CDR3 contains 12 residues. Germline assignment: CDR1 LNHDA and CDR2 SQIVND (reference sequence). V lost 11 bases and J lost 2, with 10 bases in between. The CDR3 here is CAAGRGNQPQHF. DNA of the CDR3: TGTGCCGCGGGGAGGGGCAATCAGCCCCAGCATTTT.

The V and J genes are TRBV19 and TRBJ1-5; 8 nucleotides align to TRBD1. This CDR3 contains 15 residues. Germline V gene data show CDR1 as LNHDA and CDR2 as SQIVND (reference sequence). The V and J ends lost 0 bases and 10 bases, in that order; junction bases with no gene match: 8. CDR3 nucleotide sequence: TGTGCCAGTAGTATAGATCCAGGGGGCCCTCCTCCCCAGCATTTT. This codes for CASSIDPGGPPPQHF.

The rearrangement links TRBV5-6 to TRBJ2-1, with 12 bases that match TRBD2. V dropped 0 bases and J dropped 5; count of bases not matched to a gene: 6. The CDR3 loop spans 17 amino acids. Germline V CDR1 and CDR2: SGHDT, YYEEEE. For the CDR3, the DNA is TGTGCCAGCAGCTTGGATTTCCTAGCGGGGGGGCACAATGAGCAGTTCTTC. Encoded protein: CASSLDFLAGGHNEQFF. The variable domain in full, with the rest retrieved from reference TRBV5-6 and TRBJ2-1, is DAGVTQSPTHLIKTRGQQVTLRCSPKSGHDTVSWYQQALGQGPQFIFQYYEEEERQRGNFPDRFSGHQFPNYSSELNVNALLLGDSALYLCASSLDFLAGGHNEQFFGPGTRLTVL.

The chain couples TRBV3-1 (or the pseudogene TRBV3-2) to TRBJ2-1; 11 bases agree with TRBD2. J gave up 7 bases and V 0 bases, and 8 bases lay outside the gene matches. From germline, CDR1 is LGHDT and CDR2 YNNKEL (reference sequence). CDR3 length: 17 amino acids. CDR3 loop: CASSQDFGLAGGNEQFF. In nucleotides, the CDR3 is TGTGCCAGCAGCCAAGATTTTGGGCTAGCGGGAGGAAATGAGCAGTTCTTC.